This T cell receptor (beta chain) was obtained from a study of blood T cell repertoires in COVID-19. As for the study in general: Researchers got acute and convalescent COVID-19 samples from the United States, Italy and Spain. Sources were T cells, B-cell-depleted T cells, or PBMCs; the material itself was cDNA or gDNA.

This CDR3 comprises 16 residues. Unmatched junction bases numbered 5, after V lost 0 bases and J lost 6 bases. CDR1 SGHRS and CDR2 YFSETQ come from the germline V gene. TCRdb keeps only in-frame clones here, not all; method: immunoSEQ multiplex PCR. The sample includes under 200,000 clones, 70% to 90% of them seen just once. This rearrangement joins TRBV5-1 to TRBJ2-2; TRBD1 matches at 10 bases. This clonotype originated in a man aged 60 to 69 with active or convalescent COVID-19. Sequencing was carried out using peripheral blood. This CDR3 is CASSLAGTGVPGELFF. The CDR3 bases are TGCGCCAGCAGCTTGGCCGGGACAGGGGTTCCCGGGGAGCTGTTTTTT.